This T cell receptor (beta chain) comes out of a study of T cell repertoires in cytomegalovirus infection. The overall study: CMV infection and matching HLA type were both indicated by public TCR beta signatures. Overall study findings and caveats: The ex vivo response showed dominance by HLA-C-restricted CMV-specific TCR beta clonotypes.

There are a few counts of this clonotype. What it recognizes is unknown. This CDR3 has 14 residues. J was trimmed by 1 base and V by 6 bases; bases with no gene match: 7. Germline CDR1 reads DFQATT; CDR2 reads SNEGSKA (reference sequence). A single record per CDR3 protein comes from TCRdb applying MiXCR to the reads. The data contain about 830,000 distinct CDR3 sequences, 30% to 35% of them singletons. V and J are TRBV20-1 and TRBJ2-3, with 7 bases fitting TRBD1. The sequence was collected from a human donor in good health (CMV status not recorded). Some clones in this sample may be carry-over from other donors' samples. The source material was cultured CD8+ T cells from PBMCs, sampled from culture after CMV antigen stimulation. CDR3 bases: TGCAGTGCCCCGGACAGGCAGCGCACAGATACGCAGTATTTT. This sequence encodes CSAPDRQRTDTQYF.